This TCR beta chain was retrieved from a study of breast tumors, draining lymph nodes, adjacent tissues. Study-wide points: Tumor repertoires ranked between lymph nodes and nontumor tissue in diversity, with V and J gene preferences.

The CDR3 sequence is 12 residues long. CDR1 MGHDK and CDR2 SYGVNS come from the germline V gene. V was cut by 10 bases and J by 0 bases, with 10 bases left in between. Samples came from axillary lymph nodes draining the breast cancer. MiXCR, run by TCRdb on the multiplex PCR reads, gives a single entry per CDR3 protein. The table lists under 250,000 distinct CDR3 sequences, approximately 29% of them singletons. Points on this clonotype: Antigen specificity is unknown.

This clonotype was obtained from a female donor with breast cancer. Some clones in this sample may be carry-over from other donors' samples. Material: axillary lymph node tissue. The chain joins TRBV25-1 to TRBJ2-7, with D hard to call. As DNA, the CDR3 is TGTGCCACATCTCCGAGCTCCTACGAGCAGTACTTC. Its translation is CATSPSSYEQYF.